The 21 T cell receptor beta chains below come from one sample, sequenced in a study of blood T cell repertoires in COVID-19 (TCRdb year 2020). The library was produced with the immunoSEQ multiplex PCR assay. TCRdb took this table from immuneACCESS and kept in-frame rearrangements with V and J called. Such tables lack part of the clones; where checked against another copy, unresolved V genes explain under half of the gap, and the rest is unexplained. The sample table shows 200,000 to 250,000 clones, and around 86% are seen once. The ten largest make up more than 1.5% of the sample. The specimen was peripheral blood. All receptors come from a young man who had recovered from COVID-19.

This chain joins TRBV11-3 and TRBJ2-5; D is perhaps TRBD1 (6 bases). Per the germline V gene, CDR1 is SGHNT and CDR2 is YENEEA. The CDR3 has 14 amino acids. V shed 2 bases and J shed 5 bases, with 12 bases lying between them. The CDR3 region is CASSLTRGSETQYF. DNA of the CDR3: TGTGCCAGCAGCTTAACCAGGGGCAGTGAGACCCAGTACTTC.

As DNA, the CDR3 is TGCGCCAGCAGTGGGGCGGGAACTTTCACAGATACGCAGTATTTT. It yields the protein CASSGAGTFTDTQYF. The V call is TRBV5-1, the J call TRBJ2-3; tentative D call: TRBD2 (6 bases). Germline lookup yields CDR1 SGHRS and CDR2 YFSETQ. CDR3 length equals 15 residues. Trimming took 5 bases from V and 2 from J, leaving 15 bases between them.

The chain carries TRBV11-2 and TRBJ2-1, with TRBD1 identical over 10 bases. The germline V gene encodes CDR1 SGHAT and CDR2 FQNNGV. The trim removed 5 bases at V and 4 bases at J, leaving 11 bases unmatched. The CDR3 is made up of 17 amino acids. The CDR3 sequence is CASSPRGGDRGYNEQFF. CDR3 nucleotides: TGTGCCAGCAGCCCCCGCGGCGGGGACAGGGGATACAATGAGCAGTTCTTC.

The sample holds one count of this clone. This chain connects TRBV5-1 to TRBJ2-7, with 7 bases aligning to TRBD1. Germline V lookup: CDR1 SGHRS, CDR2 YFSETQ. V was clipped by 7 bases and J by 4 bases; unmatched bases: 5. This CDR3 contains 12 residues. The CDR3 loop reads CASRQGTYEQYF. CDR3 in DNA: TGCGCCAGCCGACAGGGAACTTACGAGCAGTACTTC. Drawing the rest from reference TRBV5-1 and TRBJ2-7, the complete variable domain is KAGVTQTPRYLIKTRGQQVTLSCSPISGHRSVSWYQQTPGQGLQFLFEYFSETQRNKGNFPGRFSGRQFSNSRSEMNVSTLELGDSALYLCASRQGTYEQYFGPGTRLTVT.

This clone was seen only a few times. The J gene is TRBJ2-1, the V gene TRBV19, with 8 bases that match TRBD2. V shed 5 bases, J shed 9 bases, and the junction held 9 bases outside the gene matches. Germline V gives CDR1 LNHDA, CDR2 SQIVND (reference sequence). The CDR3 extends over 14 amino acids. CDR3 sequence (DNA): TGTGCCAGTAGTGGTTCGGGGGGGCAGGGTGAGCAGTTCTTC. It yields the protein CASSGSGGQGEQFF.

This clone occurred once. J is TRBJ1-4 and V is TRBV6-5; D possibly corresponds to TRBD1 (5 bases). Trimming removed 0 bases at V and 7 bases at J, with 9 bases between. The CDR3 is 14 residues long. From germline, CDR1 is MNHEY and CDR2 SVGAGI. CDR3 bases: TGTGCCAGCAGTTACTCAGGGAGGGGTGAAAAACTGTTTTTT. Translation: CASSYSGRGEKLFF.

The chain uses TRBV28 and TRBJ1-6; tentatively, D is TRBD1 (5 bases). From germline, CDR1 is MDHEN and CDR2 SYDVKM. Trimming removed 4 bases from V and 8 bases from J, with 12 bases in between. The length of the CDR3 is 14 residues. CDR3 region: CASSSADSDSPLHF. CDR3 coding DNA: TGTGCCAGCAGTTCGGCCGACAGCGATTCACCCCTCCACTTT.

The V and J genes are TRBV3-1 (or the pseudogene TRBV3-2) and TRBJ2-3; D perhaps matches TRBD1 (6 bases). The germline V and J ends were trimmed by 5 bases and 8 bases, with 11 bases remaining between them. Germline V lookup: CDR1 LGHDT, CDR2 YNNKEL (reference sequence). The CDR3 totals 12 residues. The CDR3 nucleotides read TGTGCCAGCAGCTTAGGGGGTTTTACGCAGTATTTT. Translation: CASSLGGFTQYF.

The CDR3 DNA is TGTGCCAGCAGTGAATACTGGGATACGCAGTATTTT. Amino acids: CASSEYWDTQYF. V and J are TRBV6-1 and TRBJ2-3; the D is unclear. Trimming cost V 2 bases and J 6 bases, with 6 bases left between them. Per the germline V gene, CDR1 is MNHNS and CDR2 is SASEGT. The CDR3 has 12 residues.

The V call is TRBV6-5, the J call TRBJ1-4; TRBD1 might be the D (5 bases). There are 15 residues in the CDR3. V lost 6 bases and J 2 bases, leaving 13 bases between the germline ends. Germline V CDR1 and CDR2: MNHEY, SVGAGI. CDR3 nucleotide sequence: TGTGCCAGCAGGCCCCGGGGGGTGACTAATGAAAAACTGTTTTTT. Encoded protein: CASRPRGVTNEKLFF.

This chain joins TRBV7-9 and TRBJ1-5; TRBD1 aligns across 10 bases. The CDR3 covers 13 residues. CDR1 SEHNR and CDR2 FQNEAQ come from the germline V gene (reference sequence). After removal of 8 bases from V and 7 bases from J, the junction contained 5 bases not matched to a gene. This CDR3 reads CASATGGRQPQHF. In nucleotides, the CDR3 is TGTGCCAGCGCGACAGGGGGCAGACAGCCCCAGCATTTT.

V is TRBV27 and J is TRBJ2-2; D is possibly TRBD2 (5 bases). V lost 8 bases and J lost 7, with 14 bases in between. From germline, CDR1 is MNHEY and CDR2 SMNVEV (reference sequence). This CDR3 contains 13 residues. This chain's CDR3 is CASQLRGGGELFF. CDR3 in DNA: TGTGCCAGCCAACTTCGGGGTGGCGGGGAGCTGTTTTTT.

The CDR3 nucleotides read TGTGCCAGCAGGGCGGGGAGGGCATCCTACGAGCAGTACGTC. It specifies CASRAGRASYEQYV. V usage is TRBV28 and J usage is TRBJ2-7, with 7 bases fitting TRBD2. Germline V gene data show CDR1 as MDHEN and CDR2 as SYDVKM. The V gene end was trimmed by 6 bases and the J gene end by 1 base; junction bases not matched to a gene: 6. The CDR3 totals 14 residues.

In its sample, this clone was seen a few times. J is TRBJ1-5 and V is TRBV4-1; D ambiguous. The ends were cut back, 0 bases at V and 0 bases at J, with 18 bases in the middle. Germline V gene data show CDR1 as MGHRA and CDR2 as YSYEKL. The CDR3 contains 19 residues. The CDR3 DNA reads as TGCGCCAGCAGCCAAGATACCCCCCGAAACAAGATTAGCAATCAGCCCCAGCATTTT. Translation gives CASSQDTPRNKISNQPQHF.

V usage is TRBV5-1 and J usage is TRBJ2-3; TRBD2 is a possible D gene (6 bases). The CDR3 is made up of 15 amino acids. Trimming removed 2 bases from V and 3 bases from J, with 13 bases in between. In germline, CDR1 is SGHRS, CDR2 YFSETQ. The CDR3 sequence is CASSLGGSRTDTQYF. CDR3 coding DNA: TGCGCCAGCAGCTTAGGAGGGTCGAGGACAGATACGCAGTATTTT.

The V and J genes are TRBV6-2 or TRBV6-3 and TRBJ2-7; possible D gene TRBD1, 6 bases. V lost 5 bases and J 5 bases, leaving 10 bases between the germline ends. Looked up from germline, CDR1 is MNHEY and CDR2 is SVGEGT. This CDR3 has 12 residues. CDR3 protein: CASSQGWNEQYV. Here the CDR3 DNA reads TGTGCCAGCAGTCAGGGGTGGAACGAGCAGTACGTC.

This clone was found many times. The chain couples TRBV2 to TRBJ2-2; maybe TRBD2 (6 bases). The CDR3 has 14 amino acids. Per germline, CDR1 SNHLY and CDR2 FYNNEI. With 6 bases removed from V and 0 bases from J, the gap between germline ends came to 8 bases. The CDR3 sequence: CASREGTNTGELFF. Written as DNA, the CDR3 is TGTGCCAGCAGGGAGGGTACGAACACCGGGGAGCTGTTTTTT. Full variable domain (rest looked up from reference TRBV2 and TRBJ2-2): EPEVTQTPSHQVTQMGQEVILRCVPISNHLYFYWYRQILGQKVEFLVSFYNNEISEKSEIFDDQFSVERPDGSNFTLKIRSTKLEDSAMYFCASREGTNTGELFFGEGSRLTVL.

CDR3 sequence reads: CASSQESSGGASEQFF. In DNA form, the CDR3 reads TGCGCCAGCAGCCAAGAGTCTAGCGGGGGGGCGAGTGAGCAGTTCTTC. The J gene is TRBJ2-1, the V gene TRBV4-1; 12 bases are a match to TRBD2. CDR1 is MGHRA, CDR2 YSYEKL, per germline. CDR3 length equals 16 residues. Trimming took 0 bases from V and 9 from J; bases not matched to a gene: 6.

This clone occurred a few times. The V call is TRBV6-1, the J call TRBJ1-5; the match to TRBD1 covers 8 bases. CDR1 and CDR2 from the germline V gene are MNHNS and SASEGT. V dropped 3 bases and J dropped 0; count of bases not matched to a gene: 13. The CDR3 length is 19 residues. For the CDR3, the DNA is TGTGCCAGCAGTGAGGACGGACAGGGAGGGCTACGTAGCAATCAGCCCCAGCATTTT. Amino acids: CASSEDGQGGLRSNQPQHF.

This rearrangement joins TRBV27 to TRBJ1-5; a possible D gene is TRBD1 (5 bases). Trimming pared 5 bases from V and 4 bases from J, leaving 12 bases between. Germline CDR1 MNHEY, CDR2 SMNVEV (reference sequence). The CDR3 loop spans 14 amino acids. The CDR3 loop reads CASSLRQNNQPQHF. The CDR3, as DNA: TGTGCCAGCAGTCTACGACAGAATAATCAGCCCCAGCATTTT.

The V and J genes are TRBV4-1 and TRBJ1-1; D might be TRBD1 (6 bases). The CDR3 has 16 residues. V was clipped by 4 bases and J by 4 bases, with 19 bases between them. Germline assignment: CDR1 MGHRA and CDR2 YSYEKL. The DNA of the CDR3 is TGCGCCAGCAGCCCGGGAGGTGGGGGGACAAGCACTGAAGCTTTCTTT. Translated: CASSPGGGGTSTEAFF.